Described below is a single T cell receptor (beta chain) sequence and its context. The data stem from a study of blood T cell repertoires in COVID-19. Whole-study context: PBMCs, B-cell-depleted T cells, or T cells provided the cDNA or gDNA that made up the material.

Using immunoSEQ multiplex PCR, the repertoire was profiled, and TCRdb retains in-frame clones only, with some absent. The sample gives 150,000 to 200,000 clones, roughly 81% of which show up once; approximately 10% is in the top ten. Per the germline V gene, CDR1 is SGHAT and CDR2 is FQNNGV. The V gene end was trimmed by 3 bases and the J gene end by 0 bases; junction bases not matched to a gene: 2. CDR3 length: 14 residues. The genes are TRBV11-2 and TRBJ2-7; 7 bases line up with TRBD2. This sequence originates from a woman aged 80 or over with COVID-19, enrolled during active disease. Sample: peripheral blood. The CDR3 nucleotides are TGTGCCAGCAGCTTGAGCGGGAACTCCTACGAGCAGTACTTC. As protein: CASSLSGNSYEQYF.